This is a list of T cell receptor beta chains from one sample in a study of tumor and adjacent non-tumor tissue in lung cancer. TCRdb processed the multiplex PCR reads anew with MiXCR; each CDR3 protein has one entry. The sample contains over 60,000 distinct CDR3 sequences, roughly 80% of which appear only once. Sequences were obtained from lung tumor tissue. The receptor source for this set is a woman in her 50s with non-small cell lung cancer. Each CDR3 is given with its conserved first and last residue. The order of the fields is CDR3 DNA, CDR3 protein, V gene, D gene, clone size, J gene. D genes are given only for firm matches. Not all rows give a size; the values are once, few, many and, for expanded clones, a class.

CDR3nt: TGTGAAAACAAGCCGGGGCCCTTTCAAGAGACCCAGTACTTC
CDR3aa: CENKPGPFQETQYF
v_gene: TRBV24-1
d_gene: .
abundance: .
j_gene: TRBJ2-5

CDR3nt: TGCGCCGGCAGCTTATTGGGTCCGAATGAGCAGTTCTTC
CDR3aa: CAGSLLGPNEQFF
v_gene: TRBV5-1
d_gene: .
abundance: .
j_gene: TRBJ2-1

CDR3nt: TGCAGTGCTAGAGATCGCGGCGCCCGATCCTACAATGGGCAGTTATTC
CDR3aa: CSARDRGARSYNGQLF
v_gene: TRBV20-1
d_gene: .
abundance: few
j_gene: TRBJ2-1

CDR3nt: TGCAGTGCCCCGAGTTGGGGAGGCACTGAAGCTTTCTTT
CDR3aa: CSAPSWGGTEAFF
v_gene: TRBV20-1
d_gene: .
abundance: medium-sized
j_gene: TRBJ1-1

CDR3nt: TGTGCCAGCAACCCCGCTCTAGCGGGTGATACGCAGTATTTT
CDR3aa: CASNPALAGDTQYF
v_gene: TRBV4-2
d_gene: TRBD2
abundance: .
j_gene: TRBJ2-3

CDR3nt: TGTGCCAGCAGTAAGGGGAGTAGCGGGGTGAACACCGGGGAGCTGTTTTTT
CDR3aa: CASSKGSSGVNTGELFF
v_gene: TRBV6-2/TRBV6-3
d_gene: TRBD2
abundance: .
j_gene: TRBJ2-2

CDR3nt: TGTGCCAGCACCCCGGGCCTAGCGTACTCCTACGGGCAGTATTTC
CDR3aa: CASTPGLAYSYGQYF
v_gene: TRBV6-2/TRBV6-3
d_gene: .
abundance: .
j_gene: TRBJ2-7

CDR3nt: TGTTCCAGCAGCTCAGGACTAGCGGGAATGTTCAGCGAGCAGTACTTC
CDR3aa: CSSSSGLAGMFSEQYF
v_gene: TRBV5-4
d_gene: TRBD2
abundance: .
j_gene: TRBJ2-7

CDR3nt: TGTAATGCTAGAGTCGCGCGGGGGGTGGAGGGAAACACCATATATTTT
CDR3aa: CNARVARGVEGNTIYF
v_gene: TRBV20-1
d_gene: .
abundance: .
j_gene: TRBJ1-3

CDR3nt: TGCGCCCGCAGCCAAGATTCCGCTGGTGGTTACAATGAGCAGTTCTTC
CDR3aa: CARSQDSAGGYNEQFF
v_gene: TRBV4-1
d_gene: .
abundance: .
j_gene: TRBJ2-1

CDR3nt: TGTGCCAGCAGTTTAACAGCGGGACTATACCGAAATGGGTACGTGCAATACTTC
CDR3aa: CASSLTAGLYRNGYVQYF
v_gene: TRBV12-3/TRBV12-4
d_gene: TRBD2
abundance: .
j_gene: TRBJ2-7

CDR3nt: TGTGCCATCGGGGGGTTTGGGAAGAACACTGAAGCTTTCTTT
CDR3aa: CAIGGFGKNTEAFF
v_gene: TRBV10-3
d_gene: .
abundance: .
j_gene: TRBJ1-1

CDR3nt: TGCAGTGCGATCGTCCTCCTTAGCGGATGCTCCTACAATGAGCAGTTCTTC
CDR3aa: CSAIVLLSGCSYNEQFF
v_gene: TRBV20-1
d_gene: .
abundance: .
j_gene: TRBJ2-1

CDR3nt: TGTGCCAGCATCGAAGGCACAATTGGGGATCACTCCTACGAGCAGTACTTC
CDR3aa: CASIEGTIGDHSYEQYF
v_gene: TRBV2
d_gene: .
abundance: .
j_gene: TRBJ2-7

CDR3nt: TGCAGCGTAGGACACCACACCCGGGAGCTGATTTTT
CDR3aa: CSVGHHTRELIF
v_gene: TRBV29-1
d_gene: .
abundance: .
j_gene: TRBJ2-2

CDR3nt: TGTGCCAGCAGCTCTATAGCGGGAGAAGACAATGAGCGGTTCTTC
CDR3aa: CASSSIAGEDNERFF
v_gene: TRBV11-2
d_gene: TRBD2
abundance: .
j_gene: TRBJ2-1

CDR3nt: TGCAGTGTTAGATCAGAGGCAGTCTCCTACGAGCAGTACTTC
CDR3aa: CSVRSEAVSYEQYF
v_gene: TRBV20-1
d_gene: .
abundance: .
j_gene: TRBJ2-7

CDR3nt: TGCAGTGCTACGGGACAGTTGTACGAGCAGTACTTC
CDR3aa: CSATGQLYEQYF
v_gene: TRBV20-1
d_gene: TRBD1
abundance: .
j_gene: TRBJ2-7

CDR3nt: TGTGCCTGGAGTAACAGATACAATGAGCAGTTCTTC
CDR3aa: CAWSNRYNEQFF
v_gene: TRBV30
d_gene: .
abundance: many
j_gene: TRBJ2-1

CDR3nt: TGCATTGGGACTAGCGGGACTAACAATGAGCAGTTCTTC
CDR3aa: CIGTSGTNNEQFF
v_gene: TRBV20-1
d_gene: TRBD2
abundance: .
j_gene: TRBJ2-1

CDR3nt: TGTGGTAGCAAATTGGACGCCTCTGGAAACACCATATATTTT
CDR3aa: CGSKLDASGNTIYF
v_gene: TRBV28
d_gene: .
abundance: .
j_gene: TRBJ1-3

CDR3nt: TGTGCCAGCAGTTACCCAGCGGGAGGGCGTGTTACAGATAGTCAGTATTTT
CDR3aa: CASSYPAGGRVTDSQYF
v_gene: TRBV5-4
d_gene: TRBD2
abundance: once
j_gene: TRBJ2-3

CDR3nt: TGTGCCAGCAGTGCCGCGGGGGTCGCCGGGGGACTGTTTTTT
CDR3aa: CASSAAGVAGGLFF
v_gene: TRBV12-3/TRBV12-4
d_gene: TRBD2
abundance: .
j_gene: TRBJ2-2